Included here is one T cell receptor (beta chain) sequence, with context. The antigen is not known. TCRdb reanalysed the 5' RACE reads using MiXCR and keeps one entry per CDR3 protein. The sample carries 58,000 or so distinct CDR3 sequences, around a quarter recorded once. These data come from a study of T-cell memory formation after mild COVID-19. From germline, CDR1 is SGHDN and CDR2 FVKESK. The CDR3 has 16 residues. The ends lost 6 bases at V and 2 bases at J; junction bases unmatched: 5. Notes on the study in general: The study detected some responding clones in pre-infection memory, suggesting cross-reactive memory joined.

This sequence joins TRBV14 and TRBJ2-2; 11 bases align to TRBD1. The TCR sequence derives from a man in his late teens or twenties who had mild COVID-19 (a few samples of this study predate the infection). Cell type and time point are not known. Sample: PBMCs or a T cell subset sorted from them (not recorded which). For the CDR3, the DNA is TGTGCCAGCAGTCGGACAGGGGGCTTTAACACCGGGGAGCTGTTTTTT. It specifies CASSRTGGFNTGELFF.